The present entry profiles one T cell receptor beta chain with its context. This entry is derived from a study of blood T cell repertoires in COVID-19. Overall study: Researchers got acute and convalescent COVID-19 samples from the United States, Italy and Spain.

Data came from immunoSEQ multiplex PCR; TCRdb stores just in-frame clones and leaves some out. Counted here are roughly 86,000 clones, around 84% occurring once; the ten biggest clones make up over 4%. There are 14 residues in the CDR3. V was shortened by 10 bases and J by 4 bases, with 19 bases between the two germline ends. Per the germline V gene, CDR1 is SGHTA and CDR2 is FQGNSA. The TCR sequence derives from a man aged 40-49 years with acute or convalescent COVID-19. J is TRBJ1-2 and V is TRBV7-2, with a possible D match to TRBD1 (5 bases). Sequenced: peripheral blood. This CDR3 reads CATSGVQGGYGYTF. CDR3 bases: TGTGCCACCTCGGGGGTCCAAGGCGGCTATGGCTACACCTTC.